This T cell receptor (beta chain) was recovered during a study of T-cell memory formation after mild COVID-19. Study at large: TCR clustering was largely donor specific.

5'RACE, which relied on constant-segment primers, yielded TCR alpha and TCR beta cDNA libraries carrying sample barcodes and UMIs. TCRdb independently ran MiXCR on the 5' RACE reads; one entry per CDR3 protein. The repertoire consists of about 110,000 distinct CDR3 sequences, with 15% to 20% occurring once and the leading ten covering approximately 5.1%. V was trimmed by 1 base and J by 0 bases, leaving 7 bases between them. The CDR3 runs to 15 residues. Germline V lookup: CDR1 SGHRS, CDR2 YFSETQ. The chain uses TRBV5-1 and TRBJ2-2; D possibly matches TRBD1 or TRBD2 (5 bases each). The source material was PBMCs or a T cell subset sorted from them (not recorded which). The sequence derives from a man aged 18 to 29 who had mild COVID-19 (a few samples of this study predate the infection). Cell type and time point are not known. CDR3 in DNA: TGCGCCAGCAGCTTGAAGGGACCGAACACCGGGGAGCTGTTTTTT. This gives the protein CASSLKGPNTGELFF.